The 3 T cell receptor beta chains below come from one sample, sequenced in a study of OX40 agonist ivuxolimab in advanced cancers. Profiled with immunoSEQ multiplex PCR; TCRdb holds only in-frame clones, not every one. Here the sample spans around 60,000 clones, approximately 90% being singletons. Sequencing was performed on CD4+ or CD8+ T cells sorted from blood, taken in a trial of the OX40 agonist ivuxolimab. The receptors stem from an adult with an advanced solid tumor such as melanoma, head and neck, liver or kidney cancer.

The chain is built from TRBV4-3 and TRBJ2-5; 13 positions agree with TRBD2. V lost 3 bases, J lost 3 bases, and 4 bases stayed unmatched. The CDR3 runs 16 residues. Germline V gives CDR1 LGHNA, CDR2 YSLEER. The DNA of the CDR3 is TGCGCCAGCAGCCAGAGACTAGCGGGGGGCGAAGAGACCCAGTACTTC. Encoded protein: CASSQRLAGGEETQYF.

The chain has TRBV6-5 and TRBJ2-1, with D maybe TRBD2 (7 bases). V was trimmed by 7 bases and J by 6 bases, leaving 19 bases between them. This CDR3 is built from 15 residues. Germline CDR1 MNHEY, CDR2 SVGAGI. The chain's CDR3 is CASTDTWRGGNEQFF. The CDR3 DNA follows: TGTGCCAGCACCGACACATGGAGGGGGGGCAATGAGCAGTTCTTC.

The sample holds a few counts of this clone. CDR3 protein: CASSSRRAGPQPTEQFF. In DNA form, the CDR3 reads TGTGCCAGCAGCTCGAGGAGGGCGGGGCCCCAACCTACTGAGCAGTTCTTC. V is TRBV11-1 and J is TRBJ2-1, with D possibly being TRBD2 (6 bases). The CDR3 runs to 17 residues. The V gene lost 4 bases and the J gene lost 9 bases, with 25 bases spanning the gap. CDR1 and CDR2 (germline): SGHAT, FQDESV (reference sequence).